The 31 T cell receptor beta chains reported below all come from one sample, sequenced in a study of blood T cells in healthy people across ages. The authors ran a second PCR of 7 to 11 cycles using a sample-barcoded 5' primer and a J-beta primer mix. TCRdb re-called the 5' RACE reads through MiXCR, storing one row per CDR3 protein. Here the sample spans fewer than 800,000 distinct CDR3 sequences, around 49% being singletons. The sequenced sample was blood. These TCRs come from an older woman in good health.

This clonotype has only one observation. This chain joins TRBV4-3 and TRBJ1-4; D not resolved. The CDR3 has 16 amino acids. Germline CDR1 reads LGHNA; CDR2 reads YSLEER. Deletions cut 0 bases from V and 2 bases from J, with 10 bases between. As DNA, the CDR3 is TGCGCCAGCAGCCAAGAAGCGCGTAGGACTAATGAAAAACTGTTTTTT. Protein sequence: CASSQEARRTNEKLFF.

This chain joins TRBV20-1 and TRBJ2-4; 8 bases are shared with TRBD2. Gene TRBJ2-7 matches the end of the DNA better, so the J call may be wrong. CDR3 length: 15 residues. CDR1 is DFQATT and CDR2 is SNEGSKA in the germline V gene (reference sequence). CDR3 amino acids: CSAREAKREPREQYF. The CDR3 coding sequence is TGCAGTGCTAGAGAGGCAAAGCGGGAGCCACGCGAGCAGTACTTC.

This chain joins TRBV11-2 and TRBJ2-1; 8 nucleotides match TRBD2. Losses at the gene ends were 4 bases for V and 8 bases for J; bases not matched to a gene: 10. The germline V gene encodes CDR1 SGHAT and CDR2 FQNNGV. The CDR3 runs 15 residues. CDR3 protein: CASSYSGLDNDEQFF. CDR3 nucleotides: TGTGCCAGCAGCTATTCGGGACTAGATAACGATGAGCAGTTCTTC.

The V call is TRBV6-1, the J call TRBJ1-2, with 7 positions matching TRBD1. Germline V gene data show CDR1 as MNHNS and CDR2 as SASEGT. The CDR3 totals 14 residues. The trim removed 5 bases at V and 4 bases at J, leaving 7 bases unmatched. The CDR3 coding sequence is TGTGCCAGCAGTCGACAGGGAGTCGTCTATGGCTACACCTTC. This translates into CASSRQGVVYGYTF.

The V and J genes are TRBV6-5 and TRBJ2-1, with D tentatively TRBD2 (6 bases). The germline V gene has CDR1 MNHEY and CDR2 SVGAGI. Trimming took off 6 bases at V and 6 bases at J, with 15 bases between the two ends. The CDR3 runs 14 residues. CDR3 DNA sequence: TGTGCCAGCAGCCTTGGACTATTTGTCAATGAGCAGTTCTTC. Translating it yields CASSLGLFVNEQFF.

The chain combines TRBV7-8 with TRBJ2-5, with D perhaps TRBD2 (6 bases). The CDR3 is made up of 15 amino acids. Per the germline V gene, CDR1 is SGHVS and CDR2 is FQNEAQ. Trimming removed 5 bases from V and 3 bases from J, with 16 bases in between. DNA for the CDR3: TGTGCCAGCAGCCGGATGGGGGGTGCTGAAGAGACCCAGTACTTC. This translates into CASSRMGGAEETQYF.

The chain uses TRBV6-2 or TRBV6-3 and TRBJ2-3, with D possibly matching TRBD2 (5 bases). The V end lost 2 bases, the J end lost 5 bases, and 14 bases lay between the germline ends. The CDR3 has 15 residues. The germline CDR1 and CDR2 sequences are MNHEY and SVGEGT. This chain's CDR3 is CASSYEGARRDTQYF. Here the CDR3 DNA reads TGTGCCAGCAGTTACGAGGGAGCTCGAAGAGATACGCAGTATTTT.

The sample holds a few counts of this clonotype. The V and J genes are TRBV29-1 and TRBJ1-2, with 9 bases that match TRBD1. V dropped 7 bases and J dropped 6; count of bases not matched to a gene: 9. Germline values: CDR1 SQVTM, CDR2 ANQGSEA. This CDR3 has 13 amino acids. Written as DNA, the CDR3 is TGCAGCGCTCTTACAGGGGGCGGCCATGGCTACACCTTC. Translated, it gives CSALTGGGHGYTF.

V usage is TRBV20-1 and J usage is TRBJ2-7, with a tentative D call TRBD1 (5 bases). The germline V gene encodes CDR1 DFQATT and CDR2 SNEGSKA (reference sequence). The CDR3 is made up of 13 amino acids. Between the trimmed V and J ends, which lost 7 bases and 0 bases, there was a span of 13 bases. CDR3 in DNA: TGCAGTGGGTTCAGGGCCAGCTCCTACGAGCAGTACTTC. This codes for CSGFRASSYEQYF.

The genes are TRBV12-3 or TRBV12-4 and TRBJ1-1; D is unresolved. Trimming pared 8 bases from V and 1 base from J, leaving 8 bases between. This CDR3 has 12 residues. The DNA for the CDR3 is TGTGCCAGCGACTGGGGGAACACTGAAGCTTTCTTT. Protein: CASDWGNTEAFF.

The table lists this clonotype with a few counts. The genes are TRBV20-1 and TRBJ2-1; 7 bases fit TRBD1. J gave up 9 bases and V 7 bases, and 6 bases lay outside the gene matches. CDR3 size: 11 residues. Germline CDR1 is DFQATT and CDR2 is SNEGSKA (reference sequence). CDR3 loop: CSGKQGLEQFF. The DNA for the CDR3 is TGCAGTGGAAAACAGGGGCTTGAGCAGTTCTTC.

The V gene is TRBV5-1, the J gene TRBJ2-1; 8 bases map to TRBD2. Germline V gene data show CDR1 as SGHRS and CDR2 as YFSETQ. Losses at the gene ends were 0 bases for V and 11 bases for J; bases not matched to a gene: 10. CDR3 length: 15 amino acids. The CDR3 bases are TGCGCCAGCAGCTTGGGGGCGGGAGGACATCATAAGCAGTTCTTC. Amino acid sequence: CASSLGAGGHHKQFF.

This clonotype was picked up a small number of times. The CDR3 DNA sequence: TGCAGCGTTGCCTACAGGGACGAGCAGTACTTC. Translated: CSVAYRDEQYF. The rearrangement uses TRBV29-1 and TRBJ2-7; possible D gene TRBD1, 6 bases. V lost 4 bases, J lost 5 bases, and 9 bases lay in between. Germline values: CDR1 SQVTM, CDR2 ANQGSEA. CDR3 length equals 11 residues.

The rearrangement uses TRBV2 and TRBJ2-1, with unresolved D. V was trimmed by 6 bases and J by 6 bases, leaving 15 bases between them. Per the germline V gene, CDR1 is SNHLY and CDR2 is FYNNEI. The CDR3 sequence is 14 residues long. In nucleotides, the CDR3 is TGTGCCAGCAGGGAGCTGGTCCTCCCCAATGAGCAGTTCTTC. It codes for CASRELVLPNEQFF.

The CDR3 here is CSVEGGQGSLGEQYF. The CDR3 DNA follows: TGCAGCGTTGAGGGCGGACAGGGGTCCCTTGGGGAGCAGTACTTC. V and J are TRBV29-1 and TRBJ2-5; TRBD1 matches 9 bases. Per the germline V gene, CDR1 is SQVTM and CDR2 is ANQGSEA. The CDR3 totals 15 residues. V dropped 3 bases and J dropped 11; count of bases not matched to a gene: 16.

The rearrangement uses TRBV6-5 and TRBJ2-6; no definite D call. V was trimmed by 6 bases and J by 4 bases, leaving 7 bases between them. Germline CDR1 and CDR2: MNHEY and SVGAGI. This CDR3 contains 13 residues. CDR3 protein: CASSKSGANVLTF. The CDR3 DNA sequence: TGTGCCAGCAGCAAGTCCGGGGCCAACGTCCTGACTTTC.

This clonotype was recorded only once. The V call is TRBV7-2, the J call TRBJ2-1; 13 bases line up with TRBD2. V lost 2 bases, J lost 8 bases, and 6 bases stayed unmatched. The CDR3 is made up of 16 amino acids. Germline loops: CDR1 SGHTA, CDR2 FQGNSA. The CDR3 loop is CASSLRLAGGLDEQFF. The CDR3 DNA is TGTGCCAGCAGCTTACGACTAGCGGGAGGTTTGGATGAGCAGTTCTTC.

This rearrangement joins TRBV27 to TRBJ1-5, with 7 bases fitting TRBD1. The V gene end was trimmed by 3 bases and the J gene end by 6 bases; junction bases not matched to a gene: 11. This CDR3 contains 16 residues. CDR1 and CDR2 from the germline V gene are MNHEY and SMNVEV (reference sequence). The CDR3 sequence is CASSFLEGAGIQPQHF. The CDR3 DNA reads TGTGCCAGCAGTTTTTTAGAGGGGGCAGGTATTCAGCCCCAGCATTTT.

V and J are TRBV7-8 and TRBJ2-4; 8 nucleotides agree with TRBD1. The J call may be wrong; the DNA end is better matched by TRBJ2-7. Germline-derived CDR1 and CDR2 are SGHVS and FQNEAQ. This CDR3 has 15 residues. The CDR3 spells CASSWSGTGGYEQYF. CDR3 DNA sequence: TGTGCCAGCAGCTGGTCGGGGACAGGCGGTTACGAGCAGTACTTC.

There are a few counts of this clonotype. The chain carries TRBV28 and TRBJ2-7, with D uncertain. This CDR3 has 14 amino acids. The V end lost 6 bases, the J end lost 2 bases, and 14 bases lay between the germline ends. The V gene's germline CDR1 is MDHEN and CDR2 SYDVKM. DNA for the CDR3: TGTGCCAGCAGCCCTCTCGTAGCCCCCTACGAGCAGTACTTC. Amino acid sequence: CASSPLVAPYEQYF.

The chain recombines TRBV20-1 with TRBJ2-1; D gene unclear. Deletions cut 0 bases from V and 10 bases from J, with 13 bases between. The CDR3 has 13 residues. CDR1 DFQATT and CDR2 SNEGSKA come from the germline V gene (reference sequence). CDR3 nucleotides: TGCAGTGCTAGAGATCCCCCACGCGTCGAGCAGTTCTTC. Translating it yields CSARDPPRVEQFF.

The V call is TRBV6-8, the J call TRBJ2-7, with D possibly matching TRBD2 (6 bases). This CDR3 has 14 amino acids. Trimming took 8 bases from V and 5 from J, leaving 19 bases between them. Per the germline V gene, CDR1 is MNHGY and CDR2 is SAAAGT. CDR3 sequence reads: CASLPPGTCHEQYF. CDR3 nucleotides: TGTGCCAGCCTACCGCCCGGGACTTGCCACGAGCAGTACTTC.

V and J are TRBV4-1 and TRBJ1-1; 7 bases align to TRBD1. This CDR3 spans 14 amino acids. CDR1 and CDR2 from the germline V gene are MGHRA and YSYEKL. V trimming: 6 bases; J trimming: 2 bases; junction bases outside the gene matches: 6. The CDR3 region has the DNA TGCGCCAGCAGTGGTACAGGGGCCAACACTGAAGCTTTCTTT. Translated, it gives CASSGTGANTEAFF.

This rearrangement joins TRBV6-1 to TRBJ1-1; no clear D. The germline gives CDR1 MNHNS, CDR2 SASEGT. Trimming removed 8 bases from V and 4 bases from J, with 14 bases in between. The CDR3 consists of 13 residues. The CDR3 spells CASPGPQSTEAFF. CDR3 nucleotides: TGTGCCAGCCCCGGACCGCAGAGCACTGAAGCTTTCTTT.

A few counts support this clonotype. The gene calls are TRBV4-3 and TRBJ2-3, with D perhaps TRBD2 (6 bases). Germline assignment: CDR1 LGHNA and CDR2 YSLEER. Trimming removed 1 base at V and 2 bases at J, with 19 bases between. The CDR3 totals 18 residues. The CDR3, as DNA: TGCGCCAGCAGCCAAGTAATTGGAGGGGCTGGGGCCACAGATACGCAGTATTTT. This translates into CASSQVIGGAGATDTQYF.

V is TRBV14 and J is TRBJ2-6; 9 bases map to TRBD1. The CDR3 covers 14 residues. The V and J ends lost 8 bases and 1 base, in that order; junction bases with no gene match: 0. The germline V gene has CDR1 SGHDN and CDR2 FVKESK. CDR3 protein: CASGQGSGANVLTF. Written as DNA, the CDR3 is TGTGCCAGCGGACAGGGGTCTGGGGCCAACGTCCTGACTTTC.

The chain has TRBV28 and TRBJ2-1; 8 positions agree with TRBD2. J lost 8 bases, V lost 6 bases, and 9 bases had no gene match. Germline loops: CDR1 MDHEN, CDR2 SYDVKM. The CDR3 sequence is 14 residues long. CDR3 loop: CASRRGLVGHEQFF. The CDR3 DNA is TGTGCCAGCAGACGGGGACTAGTGGGCCATGAGCAGTTCTTC.

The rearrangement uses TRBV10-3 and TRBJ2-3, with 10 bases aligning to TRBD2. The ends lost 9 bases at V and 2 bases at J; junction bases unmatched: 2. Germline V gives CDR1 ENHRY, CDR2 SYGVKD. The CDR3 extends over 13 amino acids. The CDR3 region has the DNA TGTGCCATAGCGGGGGGGGCCACAGATACGCAGTATTTT. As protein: CAIAGGATDTQYF.

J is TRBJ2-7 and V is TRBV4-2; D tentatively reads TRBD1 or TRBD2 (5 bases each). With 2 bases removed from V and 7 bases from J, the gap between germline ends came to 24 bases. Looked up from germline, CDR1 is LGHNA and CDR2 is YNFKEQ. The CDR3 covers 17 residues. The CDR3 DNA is TGTGCCAGCAGCCAACTCATCCAGTCCAGGGAATGGGGGGAGCAGTACTTC. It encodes CASSQLIQSREWGEQYF.

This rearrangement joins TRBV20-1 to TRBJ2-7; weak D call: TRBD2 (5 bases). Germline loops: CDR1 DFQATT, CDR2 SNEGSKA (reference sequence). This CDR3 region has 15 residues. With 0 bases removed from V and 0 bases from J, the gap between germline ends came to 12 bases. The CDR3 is CSARDQGRLSYEQYF. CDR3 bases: TGCAGTGCTAGAGATCAAGGGAGACTCTCCTACGAGCAGTACTTC.

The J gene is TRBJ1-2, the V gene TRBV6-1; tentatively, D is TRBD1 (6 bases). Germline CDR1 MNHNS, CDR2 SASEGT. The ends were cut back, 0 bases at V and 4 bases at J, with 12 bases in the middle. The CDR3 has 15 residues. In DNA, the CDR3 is TGTGCCAGCAGTGAAGCGGGGGGCAGGGTCTATGGCTACACCTTC. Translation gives CASSEAGGRVYGYTF.